Listed here is a single TCR beta chain. The CDR3 consists of 13 residues. CDR1 MNHEY and CDR2 SVGAGI come from the germline V gene. Trimming left V 5 bases short and J 5 bases short, with 12 bases between. This entry comes from a study of blood T cells in healthy people across ages. The use of a sample-barcoded 5' primer and a J-beta primer mix characterized a second PCR of roughly 7 to 11 cycles. A single record per CDR3 protein comes from TCRdb applying MiXCR to the 5' RACE reads. The sample includes about 1 million distinct CDR3 sequences, over 35% of them seen just once. The rearrangement uses TRBV6-5 and TRBJ2-5; the D gene is possibly TRBD2 (6 bases). Sequencing was done on a sample of blood. This receptor was identified in a woman aged 55-70 years in good health. For the CDR3, the DNA is TGTGCCAGCAGTAGCGAAGGGAGGGAGACCCAGTACTTC. Protein: CASSSEGRETQYF.